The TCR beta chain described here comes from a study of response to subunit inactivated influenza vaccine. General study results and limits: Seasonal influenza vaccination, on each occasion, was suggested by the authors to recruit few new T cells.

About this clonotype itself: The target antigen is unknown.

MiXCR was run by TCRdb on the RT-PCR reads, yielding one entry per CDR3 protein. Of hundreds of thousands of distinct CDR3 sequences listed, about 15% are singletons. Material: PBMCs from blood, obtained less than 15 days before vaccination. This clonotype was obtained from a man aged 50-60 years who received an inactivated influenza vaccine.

The CDR3 coding sequence is TGTGCCAGCAGCTTAGCACCGACAGAGGTTCGGCAGACCCAGTACTTC. Residues: CASSLAPTEVRQTQYF. The chain links TRBV7-2 to TRBJ2-5; D is perhaps TRBD1 (5 bases). Germline CDR1 reads SGHTA; CDR2 reads FQGNSA. The CDR3 is 16 amino acids. V shed 0 bases and J shed 6 bases, with 17 bases lying between them.